A single sample is the source of the 5 T cell receptor beta chains below, sequenced in a study of blood T cell repertoires in COVID-19. TCRdb's table, derived via immunoSEQ multiplex PCR, lists solely in-frame clones and lacks some. This sample has about 210,000 clones; 82% occur once, and the top ten carry roughly 12%. Sequencing used peripheral blood. The receptor set was obtained from a woman aged 40-49 years with acute or convalescent COVID-19.

V gene TRBV10-3 combines with J gene TRBJ2-3, with D maybe TRBD2 (7 bases). Germline V gene lookup returns CDR1 ENHRY and CDR2 SYGVKD. The V end was cut by 2 bases, the J end by 2 bases, with 23 bases between. CDR3 length equals 19 residues. In nucleotides, the CDR3 is TGTGCCATCAGTGAGCCTCGCCCACTAGGGGGGGCCTACACAGATACGCAGTATTTT. Protein product: CAISEPRPLGGAYTDTQYF.

This clone has just a few counts. The chain uses TRBV2 and TRBJ1-2, with 9 positions matching TRBD1. The CDR3 extends over 13 amino acids. Germline lookup yields CDR1 SNHLY and CDR2 FYNNEI. V dropped 2 bases and J dropped 6; count of bases not matched to a gene: 1. Here the CDR3 reads CASSETGGNGYTF. CDR3 sequence (DNA): TGTGCCAGCAGTGAAACAGGGGGCAATGGCTACACCTTC.

This clone was observed a few times. The J gene is TRBJ1-6, the V gene TRBV3-1 (or the pseudogene TRBV3-2); maybe TRBD1 (5 bases). Per the germline V gene, CDR1 is LGHDT and CDR2 is YNNKEL (reference sequence). The V end was cut by 4 bases, the J end by 4 bases, with 8 bases between. The length of the CDR3 is 14 residues. The chain's CDR3 is CASSLRQYNSPLHF. The DNA for the CDR3 is TGTGCCAGCAGCCTCCGACAGTATAATTCACCCCTCCACTTT.

As to this clone: The same CDR3 also results from other DNA sequences found in this sample. The chain is built from TRBV3-1 (or the pseudogene TRBV3-2) and TRBJ1-4; unclear D gene. This CDR3 has 15 amino acids. Germline V gene sequence: CDR1 LGHDT, CDR2 YNNKEL (reference sequence). The germline V and J ends were trimmed by 0 bases and 2 bases, with 7 bases remaining between them. The CDR3 here is CASSQDPGTNEKLFF. CDR3 in DNA: TGTGCCAGCAGCCAAGATCCCGGGACTAATGAAAAACTGTTTTTT.

The chain recombines TRBV10-3 with TRBJ2-3; 11 bases agree with TRBD2. Looked up from germline, CDR1 is ENHRY and CDR2 is SYGVKD. The V gene end was trimmed by 6 bases and the J gene end by 5 bases; junction bases not matched to a gene: 4. The CDR3 extends over 14 amino acids. The CDR3 sequence is CAISTGTSGDTQYF. Here the CDR3 DNA reads TGTGCCATCAGCACCGGGACTAGCGGAGATACGCAGTATTTT.